This TCR beta chain derives from a study of blood T cell repertoires in COVID-19. In the study overall: Spain, Italy and the United States supplied samples that represented acute and convalescent COVID-19.

Recruitment covered 20 to 25 US areas and drew participants whose ages spanned about 18 to 89 years. The study assigned cohorts using participant-reported clinical history. The CDR3 spans 12 residues. Germline CDR1 and CDR2: MDHEN and SYDVKM. V gave up 5 bases and J gave up 3 bases, with 8 bases separating them. Clones were sequenced by immunoSEQ multiplex PCR, and TCRdb holds only the in-frame ones, with some missing. This table holds about 260,000 clones, about nine tenths found once. This rearrangement joins TRBV28 to TRBJ2-7; no reliable D call. The sequenced sample was PBMCs or T cells enriched from blood (not recorded which). This TCR was recovered from a woman in her 50s who had recovered from COVID-19. The CDR3 is CASSPRNYEQYF. In DNA form, the CDR3 reads TGTGCCAGCAGTCCCAGAAACTACGAGCAGTACTTC.